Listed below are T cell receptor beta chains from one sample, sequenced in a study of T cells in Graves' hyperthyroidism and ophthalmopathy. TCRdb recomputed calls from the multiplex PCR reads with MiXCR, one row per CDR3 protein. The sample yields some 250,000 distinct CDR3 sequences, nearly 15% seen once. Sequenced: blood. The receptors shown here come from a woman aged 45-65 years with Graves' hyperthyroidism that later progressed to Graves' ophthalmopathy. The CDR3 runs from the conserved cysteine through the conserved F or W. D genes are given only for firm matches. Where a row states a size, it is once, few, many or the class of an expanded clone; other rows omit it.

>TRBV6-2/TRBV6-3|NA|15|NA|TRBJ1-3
TGTGCCAGCAGTTACTCAGGGGCTTCTATTGACACCATATATTTT
CASSYSGASIDTIYF
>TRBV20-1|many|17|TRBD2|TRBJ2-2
TGCAGTGCTAGCGGACTAGCGGGAGGGCCCGGCACCGGGGAGCTGTTTTTT
CSASGLAGGPGTGELFF
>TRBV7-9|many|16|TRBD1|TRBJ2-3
TGTGCCAGCAGCTCACCCGGGACAGGGGTAACAGATACGCAGTATTTT
CASSSPGTGVTDTQYF
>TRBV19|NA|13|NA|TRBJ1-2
TGTGCCAGTAGTATCAGGACAGCCTATGGCTACACCTTC
CASSIRTAYGYTF
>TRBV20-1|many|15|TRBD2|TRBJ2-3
TGCAGTGCTGTCCCCGCTAGCGGGAGCACAGATACGCAGTATTTT
CSAVPASGSTDTQYF
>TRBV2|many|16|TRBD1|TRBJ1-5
TGTGCCAGCAGCCGGTGGACAGGGGGCATCAATCAGCCCCAGCATTTT
CASSRWTGGINQPQHF
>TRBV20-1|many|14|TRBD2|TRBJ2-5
TGCAGTGCTAGAGATCTAGCGGGAAAAGAGACCCAGTACTTC
CSARDLAGKETQYF
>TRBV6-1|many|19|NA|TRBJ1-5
TGTGCCAGCAGTGGCAAGCGGGACGGATTTTTTTATAGCAATCAGCCCCAGCATTTT
CASSGKRDGFFYSNQPQHF
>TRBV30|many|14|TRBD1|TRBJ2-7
TGTGCCTGGAGTGTACAGGGGATGGTCTACGAGCAGTACTTC
CAWSVQGMVYEQYF
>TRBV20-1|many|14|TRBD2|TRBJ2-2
TGCAGTGCTATCCTAGCGGAGAGGGGCGGGGAGCTGTTTTTT
CSAILAERGGELFF
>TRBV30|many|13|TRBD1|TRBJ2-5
TGTGCCTGGGCGGGACAGGTGCGGGAGACCCAGTACTTC
CAWAGQVRETQYF
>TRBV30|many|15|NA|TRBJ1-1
TGTGCCTGGAAAGGTGTTTGGGGACGCTCGTTTGAAGCTTTCTTT
CAWKGVWGRSFEAFF
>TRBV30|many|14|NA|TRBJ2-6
TGTGCCTGGGGGACGGGCTCTGGGGCCAACGTCCTGACTTTC
CAWGTGSGANVLTF
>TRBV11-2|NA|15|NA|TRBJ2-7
TGTGCCAGCAGCCACATAGCCTCGGGGCCCCACGAGCAGTACTTC
CASSHIASGPHEQYF
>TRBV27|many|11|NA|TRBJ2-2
TGTGCCAGCATGGGGGATGGGGAGCTGTTTTTT
CASMGDGELFF
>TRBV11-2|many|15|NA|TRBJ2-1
TGTGCCAGCAGCTCCCGGATTGGGTCCTACAATGAGCAGTTCTTC
CASSSRIGSYNEQFF
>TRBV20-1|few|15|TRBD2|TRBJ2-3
TGCAGTGCTTCTTATCCAGGACTAGGCACAGATACGCAGTATTTT
CSASYPGLGTDTQYF
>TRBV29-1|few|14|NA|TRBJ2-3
TGCAGCGTTAAAGGGACCACCCACACAGATACGCAGTATTTT
CSVKGTTHTDTQYF
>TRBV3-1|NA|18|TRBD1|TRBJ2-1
TGTGCCAGCAGCCAAGATGAATTTTGGGGACAGGGGGCAAATGAGCAGTTCTTC
CASSQDEFWGQGANEQFF
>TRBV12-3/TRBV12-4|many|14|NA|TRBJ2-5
TGTGCCAGCAGTTTAGTATTGGGCCTGGGGACCCAGTACTTC
CASSLVLGLGTQYF
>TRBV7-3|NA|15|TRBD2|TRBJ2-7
TGTGCCAGCAGCCTCTGGACTAGCGAGTGGGGTGAGCAGTACTTC
CASSLWTSEWGEQYF
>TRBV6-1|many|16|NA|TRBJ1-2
TGTGCCAGCAGCGTGGCAGCCACGAGGGTAGACTATGGCTACACCTTC
CASSVAATRVDYGYTF
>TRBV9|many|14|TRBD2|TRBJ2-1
TGTGCCAGCAGCCCCGGGGGGGCTAGGGGTGAGCAGTTCTTC
CASSPGGARGEQFF
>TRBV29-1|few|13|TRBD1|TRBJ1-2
TGCAGCGTTGTAGGGACAGGGAACTATGGCTACACCTTC
CSVVGTGNYGYTF
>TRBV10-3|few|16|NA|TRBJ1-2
TGTGCCATCAGTGAGTCGAAAGGTAGCTGGGCGGGCGGCTACACCTTC
CAISESKGSWAGGYTF
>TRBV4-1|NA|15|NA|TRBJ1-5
TGCGCCAGCAGCCAAATAATTTCGGTGGGTCAGCCCCAGCATTTT
CASSQIISVGQPQHF
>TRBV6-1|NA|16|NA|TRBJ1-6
TGTGCCAGCAGACTTGACAGGCTCTCCTATAATTCACCCCTCCACTTT
CASRLDRLSYNSPLHF
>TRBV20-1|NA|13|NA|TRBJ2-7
TGCAGTGCTAGAGAGCTGGACAGATACGAGCAGTACTTC
CSARELDRYEQYF
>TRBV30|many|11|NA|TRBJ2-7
TGTGCCTGGAGGAAGAACTACGAGCAGTACTTC
CAWRKNYEQYF
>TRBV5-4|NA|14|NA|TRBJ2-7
TGTGCCAGCAGCCGGAGACAGAGCAGCTACGAGCAGTACTTC
CASSRRQSSYEQYF
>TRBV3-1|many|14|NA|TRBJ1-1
TGTGCCAGCAGCCAAGAGGGTCGGCGGAGTGAAGCTTTCTTT
CASSQEGRRSEAFF
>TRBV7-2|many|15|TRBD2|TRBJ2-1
TGTGCCAGCAGCTTAGCGACTAGCTACTCAAATGAGCAGTTCTTC
CASSLATSYSNEQFF
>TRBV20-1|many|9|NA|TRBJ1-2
TGCAGTGCTAGTCCCGGCTACACCTTC
CSASPGYTF
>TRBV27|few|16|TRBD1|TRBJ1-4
TGTGCCAGCAGTATGGGACAGGGGATGGTGGAAGAAAAACTGTTTTTT
CASSMGQGMVEEKLFF
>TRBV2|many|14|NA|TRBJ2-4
TGTGCCAGCAGTTACCGGGAAGCCAAAAACATTCAGTACTTC
CASSYREAKNIQYF
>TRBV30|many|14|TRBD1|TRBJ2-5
TGTGCCTGGAGTAAGGACAGGGGGCTTGTGACCCAGTACTTC
CAWSKDRGLVTQYF
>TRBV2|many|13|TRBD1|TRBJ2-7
TGTGCCAGCAGCCAAAACACAGGGGTCGAGCAGTACTTC
CASSQNTGVEQYF
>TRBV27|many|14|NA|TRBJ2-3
TGTGCCAGCACTCGGAGGTTGCGTACAGATACGCAGTATTTT
CASTRRLRTDTQYF
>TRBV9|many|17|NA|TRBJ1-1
TGTGCCAGCAGCGCTATTTTGCACAGTACATTGAACACTGAAGCTTTCTTT
CASSAILHSTLNTEAFF
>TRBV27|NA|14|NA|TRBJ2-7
TGTGCCAGCAAAACGAGGGGGAACTGGGGCGAGCAGTACTTC
CASKTRGNWGEQYF
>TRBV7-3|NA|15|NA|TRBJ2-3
TGTGCCAGCAGCTTTCGTGGGAGAGTGACAGATACGCAGTATTTT
CASSFRGRVTDTQYF
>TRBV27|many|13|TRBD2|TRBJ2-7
TGTGCCACCTCGACTAGCGGCTCCTACGAGCAGTACTTC
CATSTSGSYEQYF
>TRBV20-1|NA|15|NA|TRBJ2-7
TGCAGTGCTAGAGATCTCGGACAGCGAGGGTACGAGCAGTACTTC
CSARDLGQRGYEQYF
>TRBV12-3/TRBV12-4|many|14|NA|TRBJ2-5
TGTGCCAGCAGCTCCCCGGGGCCTCAAGAGACCCAGTACTTC
CASSSPGPQETQYF
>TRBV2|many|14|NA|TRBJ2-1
TGTGCCAGCAGTGCGTCTAGCGGAGGGGGTGAGCAGTTCTTC
CASSASSGGGEQFF
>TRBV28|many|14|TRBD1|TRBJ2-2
TGTGCCAGCAGCCTCGACAGGGCTACCGGGGAGCTGTTTTTT
CASSLDRATGELFF
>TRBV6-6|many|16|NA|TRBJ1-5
TGTGCCAGCAGTTACTCGAGCTCCGGAACCAATCAGCCCCAGCATTTT
CASSYSSSGTNQPQHF
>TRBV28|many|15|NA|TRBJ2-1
TGTGCCAGCACACCAGGGGACTCCTCCTACAATGAGCAGTTCTTC
CASTPGDSSYNEQFF
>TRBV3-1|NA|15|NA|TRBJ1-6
TGTGCCAGCAGCCGGGGACATCGCTCCGGATCACCCCTCCACTTT
CASSRGHRSGSPLHF
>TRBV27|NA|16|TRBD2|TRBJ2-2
TGTGCCAGCAGTTTTCACGGGAGGGCGGACACCGGGGAGCTGTTTTTT
CASSFHGRADTGELFF
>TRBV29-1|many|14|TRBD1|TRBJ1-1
TGCAGCACCGCTAGGACAGGGTTTGGCACTGAAGCTTTCTTT
CSTARTGFGTEAFF
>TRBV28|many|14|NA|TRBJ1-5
TGTGCCACCGATGACAGGTCGCACAGCCAGCCCCAGCATTTT
CATDDRSHSQPQHF
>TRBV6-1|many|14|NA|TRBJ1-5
TGTGCCAGCAGAGGAGACGTCGAGAATCAGCCCCAGCATTTT
CASRGDVENQPQHF
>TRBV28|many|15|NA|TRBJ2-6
TGTGCCAGCAGTTTACACACCTCTGGGGCCAACGTCCTGACTTTC
CASSLHTSGANVLTF
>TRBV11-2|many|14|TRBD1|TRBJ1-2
TGTGCCAGCAGCCGGACAGGGCGGGACTATGGCTACACCTTC
CASSRTGRDYGYTF